A selection of T cell receptor beta chains follows, all from one sample in a study of radiotherapy plus CTLA-4 blockade in lung cancer. Libraries were prepared by immunoSEQ multiplex PCR; TCRdb keeps only in-frame clonotypes and omits some of them. The sample consists of about 88,000 clones, 55% to 75% of them appearing once. Sequenced material: peripheral blood, taken from a patient treated with radiotherapy plus ipilimumab. Receptors originate from a human donor with non-small cell lung cancer that progressed on radiotherapy plus ipilimumab. Both conserved end residues are part of each CDR3. Fields, in order: J gene, clone size, D gene, V gene, CDR3 DNA, CDR3 protein. The D gene is left open where the match is weak. Not all rows give a size; the values are once, few, many and, for expanded clones, a class.

TRBJ2-3,few,TRBD1,TRBV7-3,TGTGCCAGCAGCCCGACAGGGACAACTAGCACAGATACGCAGTATTTT,CASSPTGTTSTDTQYF
TRBJ1-6,once,NA,TRBV6-5,TGTGCCAGCAGAGCCGGGGATAATTCACCCCTCCACTTT,CASRAGDNSPLHF
TRBJ1-4,NA,TRBD1,TRBV18,TGTGCCAGCTCACCGCGACCGGGACAGGGTATTGTGGGCGATGAAAAACTGTTTTTT,CASSPRPGQGIVGDEKLFF
TRBJ1-1,NA,NA,TRBV5-1,TGCGCCAGCAGCTTGGAGGGACAGAACACTGAAGCTTTCTTT,CASSLEGQNTEAFF
TRBJ2-3,NA,NA,TRBV6-5,TGTGCCAGCGCACTCCAGGGAGGCGCAGATACGCAGTATTTT,CASALQGGADTQYF
TRBJ1-1,NA,NA,TRBV9,TGTGCCAGCAGCTCCCGGAGCACTGAAGCTTTCTTT,CASSSRSTEAFF
TRBJ1-6,once,TRBD1,TRBV10-3,TGTGCCATCAACCAGGGGGCGCAGAATTCACCCCTCCACTTT,CAINQGAQNSPLHF
TRBJ1-2,NA,TRBD1,TRBV19,TGTGCCAGTAGTAGGGCGACAGGGGTCTATGGCTACACCTTC,CASSRATGVYGYTF
TRBJ2-4,NA,NA,TRBV5-1,TGCGCCAGCAGATCTGGACAAGCGAGCGACATTCAGTACTTC,CASRSGQASDIQYF
TRBJ2-5,NA,NA,TRBV21-1,TGTGCCAGCAGCAAAACTAACAGGGTGGGCGGCGAAGAGACCCAGTACTTC,CASSKTNRVGGEETQYF
TRBJ2-7,many,TRBD2,TRBV5-4,TGTGCCAGCCGGCTAGCGGGTTCCTACGAGCAGTACTTC,CASRLAGSYEQYF
TRBJ1-2,NA,NA,TRBV5-4,TGTGCCAGCAGCTTGGCCAGGGCGGGGAACTATGGCTACACCTTC,CASSLARAGNYGYTF
TRBJ2-3,NA,TRBD2,TRBV10-3,TGTGCCATCAGTGAGTCGACGGGACTAGCGGGAGCCCGCATGGATACGCAGTATTTT,CAISESTGLAGARMDTQYF
TRBJ1-4,few,NA,TRBV5-1,TGCGCCAGCAGGGAGGGACCGACTAATGAAAAACTGTTTTTT,CASREGPTNEKLFF
TRBJ2-5,NA,NA,TRBV5-1,TGCGCCAGCAGCTTGGAATCCCAGGGACCAGAGACCCAGTACTTC,CASSLESQGPETQYF
TRBJ1-5,NA,NA,TRBV27,TGTGCCAGCAGCTTAGTAGGGAATGGTGATCAGCCCCAGCATTTT,CASSLVGNGDQPQHF
TRBJ2-3,NA,NA,TRBV7-9,TGTGCCAGCAGCTTCACAGATACGCAGTATTTT,CASSFTDTQYF
TRBJ2-1,NA,TRBD2,TRBV11-2,TGTGCCAGCACCTCGCAGGGGGGTAGCGGGGGTGAGCAGTTCTTC,CASTSQGGSGGEQFF
TRBJ2-1,NA,TRBD2,TRBV2,TGTGCCAGCAGCCTACTAGCGGGAGAGATTAATGAGCAGTTCTTC,CASSLLAGEINEQFF
TRBJ1-1,once,NA,TRBV27,TGTGCCAGCAGTGCCTACAGGGTAATGAACACTGAAGCTTTCTTT,CASSAYRVMNTEAFF
TRBJ2-1,NA,NA,TRBV6-5,TGTGCCAGCAGCCTCCGGGACCCCTACAATGAGCAGTTCTTC,CASSLRDPYNEQFF
TRBJ2-5,NA,TRBD1,TRBV5-6,TGTGCCAGCAGCTCCAGGGGGCAAGAGACCCAGTACTTC,CASSSRGQETQYF
TRBJ1-1,NA,NA,TRBV5-1,TGCGCCAGCAGCCCCCGTGCTAACAGGGAATCTGAAGCTTTCTTT,CASSPRANRESEAFF
TRBJ2-1,NA,NA,TRBV6-5,TGTGCCAGCACCGACGGCCGCGGACCCGACAATGAGCAGTTCTTC,CASTDGRGPDNEQFF
TRBJ2-7,NA,NA,TRBV7-9,TGTGCCAGCAGCCGAAATAGACTAGTAAGCGAGCAGTACTTC,CASSRNRLVSEQYF
TRBJ1-2,NA,NA,TRBV6-5,TGTGCCAGCACCGGGCGTCGGGGTGAGGGTGGCTACACCTTC,CASTGRRGEGGYTF
TRBJ2-1,NA,NA,TRBV5-1,TGCGCCAGCAGCTTTGGTAGCTCACTCAATGAGCAGTTCTTC,CASSFGSSLNEQFF
TRBJ2-7,few,NA,TRBV6-6,TGTGCCAGCAGTTCAAATCGCGGGGCCTACGAGCAGTACTTC,CASSSNRGAYEQYF
TRBJ1-5,NA,NA,TRBV7-7,TGTGCTAGCAGCCCCCGGAGGGACCGGAGCAATCAGCCCCAGCATTTT,CASSPRRDRSNQPQHF
TRBJ2-5,few,TRBD2,TRBV5-1,TGCGCCAGCAGCGAGCGGGGCTCGGCCCGGCCAGGGACCCAGTACTTC,CASSERGSARPGTQYF
TRBJ2-1,NA,TRBD2,TRBV7-9,TGTGCCAGCAGAGATAGCGGGAGACACAATGAGCAGTTCTTC,CASRDSGRHNEQFF
TRBJ2-1,NA,TRBD2,TRBV7-9,TGTGCCAGCAGCTTAGGACTAGCCACGAGTGCCTACAATGAGCAGTTCTTC,CASSLGLATSAYNEQFF
TRBJ2-7,once,TRBD1,TRBV10-2,TGCGCCAGCAGTGAGAGCCGGACAGGGGGTTCCTACGAGCAGTACTTC,CASSESRTGGSYEQYF
TRBJ1-1,once,NA,TRBV5-1,TGCGCCAGTTCAGGTCCCATGAACACTGAAGCTTTCTTT,CASSGPMNTEAFF
TRBJ2-5,NA,NA,TRBV7-2,TGTGCCAGCAGCTTAATGGGGGAGACCCAGTACTTC,CASSLMGETQYF
TRBJ2-7,NA,NA,TRBV9,TGTGCCAGCAGCGTAGGGGGCCTTCTTGCCGAGCAGTACTTC,CASSVGGLLAEQYF
TRBJ2-7,NA,NA,TRBV4-2,TGTGCCAGCAGCCAAGATAGGGGACAACGTTACGAGCAGTACTTC,CASSQDRGQRYEQYF
TRBJ2-5,NA,NA,TRBV5-1,TGCGCCAGCAGCTTGGTGGCAGAGAGCCCGGAGACCCAGTACTTC,CASSLVAESPETQYF
TRBJ2-3,NA,TRBD1,TRBV6-5,TGTGCCAGCAGCCCATCTGACAGGGGCGATACGCAGTATTTT,CASSPSDRGDTQYF
TRBJ1-2,NA,TRBD1,TRBV7-2,TGTGCCAGCAGCACTAGGGACAGGGCCGACTATGGATACACCTTC,CASSTRDRADYGYTF
TRBJ2-5,NA,NA,TRBV27,TGTGCCAGCAGCCGGGGTTCCCCCCAAGAGACCCAGTACTTC,CASSRGSPQETQYF
TRBJ2-5,NA,TRBD1,TRBV6-5,TGTGCCAGCAGGTACCGGACAGGGAGTACGGAGACCCAGTACTTC,CASRYRTGSTETQYF
TRBJ2-7,NA,NA,TRBV28,TGTGCCAGCAGTTTATATCCGGGAGCCGTCTACGAGCAGTACTTC,CASSLYPGAVYEQYF
TRBJ2-7,NA,TRBD1,TRBV10-3,TGTGCCATCAGTAATCCGGGACAGGGGAAGTACGAGCAGTACTTC,CAISNPGQGKYEQYF
TRBJ1-5,NA,NA,TRBV6-1,TGTGCCAGCTGGGGCGGGGGGCGCGAGCCCCAGCATTTT,CASWGGGREPQHF
TRBJ2-2,NA,NA,TRBV5-1,TGCGCCAGCAGCTTGGGCCCGACTGCCGGGGAGCTGTTTTTT,CASSLGPTAGELFF
TRBJ2-5,once,NA,TRBV2,TGTGCCAGCACCGCGGACGGGACTCTGAGGGAGACCCAGTACTTC,CASTADGTLRETQYF
TRBJ2-7,NA,TRBD2,TRBV6-5,TGTGCCAGCAGTTACTCGATAAATAGCGGGAGTCACGAGCAGTACTTC,CASSYSINSGSHEQYF
TRBJ1-5,NA,TRBD1,TRBV6-5,TGTGCCAGCAGACCCGGGACAGGGGGCAATCAGCCCCAGCATTTT,CASRPGTGGNQPQHF
TRBJ2-7,NA,NA,TRBV27,TGTGCCAGCAGTGGGGTCCAGACCGCAGGGAATCACGGCGAGCAGTACTTC,CASSGVQTAGNHGEQYF
TRBJ1-2,NA,NA,TRBV6-5,TGTGCCAGCAGTTACATTAACAGCAACTATGGCTACACCTTC,CASSYINSNYGYTF
TRBJ2-7,NA,NA,TRBV27,TGTGCCAGCAGTTACTCAAGAGGGAACGAGCAGTACTTC,CASSYSRGNEQYF
TRBJ1-5,few,TRBD1,TRBV7-9,TGTGCCAGCAGCCTTGGACAGGGGGGTCAGCCCCAGCATTTT,CASSLGQGGQPQHF